These T cell receptor beta chains were read from a single sample in a study of OX40 agonist ivuxolimab in advanced cancers. Sequencing was performed with immunoSEQ multiplex PCR; in TCRdb, only in-frame clones are kept and a portion is missing. Counted here are 50,000 to 85,000 clones, roughly four fifths occurring once; the ten biggest clones make up approximately 2.3%. Source: CD4+ or CD8+ T cells sorted from blood, taken in a trial of the OX40 agonist ivuxolimab. The receptors were gathered from an adult with an advanced solid tumor such as melanoma, head and neck, liver or kidney cancer. CDR3s include the opening cysteine and the closing phenylalanine or tryptophan. The D gene is left open where the match is weak. Clone size is stated in some rows and not others, as once, few, many or a class when expanded.

v_call	j_call	d_call	clone_size	cdr3_nt	cdr3_aa
TRBV6-5	TRBJ1-1	NA	NA	TGTGCCAGCAGGAAGAGGACATTGACTGAAGCTTTCTTT	CASRKRTLTEAFF
TRBV27	TRBJ1-1	NA	NA	TGTGCCAGCAGTACAGGGTTTCTGAGAGAAAAAGCTTTCTTT	CASSTGFLREKAFF
TRBV25-1	TRBJ2-7	NA	NA	TGTGCCAGCAGTGAATCGGGGATCAACGAGCAGTACTTC	CASSESGINEQYF
TRBV7-8	TRBJ1-1	TRBD1	NA	TGTGCCAGCAGCTTACTACAGGGGCTAGGTGAAGCTTTCTTT	CASSLLQGLGEAFF
TRBV15	TRBJ1-5	NA	NA	TGTGCCACCAGCAGAGATCCCTACAGGACGGATAGCAATCAGCCCCAGCATTTT	CATSRDPYRTDSNQPQHF
TRBV12-5	TRBJ1-2	NA	NA	TGTGCTAGTGGTTTGGAGGGGGGGTCTTATGGCTACACCTTC	CASGLEGGSYGYTF
TRBV20-1	TRBJ2-3	NA	NA	TGCAGTGGGGGTGACCGAGGTACGCAGTATTTT	CSGGDRGTQYF
TRBV9	TRBJ2-7	NA	NA	TGTGCCAGCAGCCCCCGGCCGGAGGAATTTTCACACTTC	CASSPRPEEFSHF
TRBV28	TRBJ1-4	TRBD1	NA	TGTGCCAGCAGCAGATACAGGGGAGGTAATGAAAAACTGTTTTTT	CASSRYRGGNEKLFF
TRBV27	TRBJ2-7	NA	NA	TGTGCCAGCAGCTTAACAGGGTATTTGGGCTACGAGCAGTACTTC	CASSLTGYLGYEQYF
TRBV27	TRBJ2-7	NA	NA	TGTGCCAGCACATCAGGGTTAAATTACGAGCAGTACTTC	CASTSGLNYEQYF
TRBV15	TRBJ2-3	NA	NA	TGTGCCACCAGCAGAGATCATACAGATACGCAGTATTTT	CATSRDHTDTQYF
TRBV7-9	TRBJ2-3	TRBD2	NA	TGTGCCAGCAGCCCCATAGCGGGAGGCCCCACAGATACGCAGTATTTT	CASSPIAGGPTDTQYF
TRBV28	TRBJ2-3	NA	medium-sized	TGTGCCAGCAGCCCCGCCCGGGACCATTTT	CASSPARDHF
TRBV9	TRBJ2-3	TRBD2	NA	TGTGCCAGCAGCGATACTAGCGGGAGGACAGATACGCAGTATTTT	CASSDTSGRTDTQYF
TRBV6-6	TRBJ2-7	NA	once	TGTGCCAGCAGTTACGGAGGGGACGGATCCTACGAGCAGTACTTC	CASSYGGDGSYEQYF
TRBV19	TRBJ2-5	TRBD2	NA	TGTGCCAGTAGTATCAGGGGGACTAGCGGCCAAGAGACCCAGTACTTC	CASSIRGTSGQETQYF
TRBV23-1	TRBJ2-7	NA	NA	TGCGCCAGCACCACGGGGGCGGACTACGAGCAGTACTTC	CASTTGADYEQYF
TRBV27	TRBJ2-5	NA	NA	TGTGCCAGCAGTTTAGTGGCAGGGCGGCGGGAGACCCAGTACTTC	CASSLVAGRRETQYF
TRBV2	TRBJ1-5	NA	NA	TGTGCCGGAAGGTCAGAGTTACGTCAGCCCCAGCATTTT	CAGRSELRQPQHF
TRBV19	TRBJ2-7	TRBD1	NA	TGTGCCAGTAGCCCGGGACAGCCTTACGAGCAGTACTTC	CASSPGQPYEQYF
TRBV5-1	TRBJ1-2	NA	NA	TGCGCCAGCAGCCCGGATGGGGGGAGGGATGGCTACACCTTC	CASSPDGGRDGYTF
TRBV11-2	TRBJ2-2	TRBD1	NA	TGTGCCAGCAGCCCGCAGGGGGCCGGGGAGCTGTTTTTT	CASSPQGAGELFF
TRBV6-6	TRBJ1-3	NA	medium-sized	TGTGCCAGCAGTTACTCGGACAGCGGAGGAAACACCATATATTTT	CASSYSDSGGNTIYF
TRBV11-2	TRBJ2-2	NA	NA	TGTGCCAGCAGCCCCGAAGGCACCGGGGAGCTGTTTTTT	CASSPEGTGELFF
TRBV5-4	TRBJ2-3	NA	once	TGTGCCAGCAGCTTGGCGGGATTGACCGAACAATCATATTTT	CASSLAGLTEQSYF
TRBV7-2	TRBJ2-5	NA	NA	TGTGCCAGCAGCGGAGGGACCGCGTACCAAGAGACCCAGTACTTC	CASSGGTAYQETQYF
TRBV2	TRBJ1-4	NA	NA	TGTGCCAGCAGTGAACTGCAGGGACCTAATGAAAAACTGTTTTTT	CASSELQGPNEKLFF
TRBV6-1	TRBJ2-1	TRBD2	NA	TGTGCCAGCAGTGAACTAGCGGGAGAATGGAATGAGCAGTTCTTC	CASSELAGEWNEQFF
TRBV6-5	TRBJ2-7	TRBD2	NA	TGTGCCAGCAGTTACTCGGGGCTAGCGGGACACTACGAGCAGTACTTC	CASSYSGLAGHYEQYF
TRBV20-1	TRBJ2-3	NA	NA	TGCAGTGCTACAGCGGCAGATACGCAGTATTTT	CSATAADTQYF
TRBV15	TRBJ1-1	TRBD1	NA	TGTGCCACCAGCAGAATGGACAGGGCGACTGAAGCTTTCTTT	CATSRMDRATEAFF
TRBV14	TRBJ2-2	NA	NA	TGTGCCAGCAGCCAAGCGGCGCGGACCCTGTTAACCGGGGAGCTGTTTTTT	CASSQAARTLLTGELFF
TRBV11-3	TRBJ2-2	NA	NA	TGTGCCAGCAGCTTTTCTGCGAACACCGGGGAGCTGTTTTTT	CASSFSANTGELFF
TRBV5-1	TRBJ2-7	NA	NA	TGCGCCAGCAGCTTATCCCAGTTTCCTCCCTACGAGCAGTACTTC	CASSLSQFPPYEQYF
TRBV5-4	TRBJ1-2	TRBD1	NA	TGTGCCAGCCCCTTGAGGGGGCCGAACTATGGCTACACCTTC	CASPLRGPNYGYTF
TRBV6-5	TRBJ2-7	NA	NA	TGTGCCAGCAGTCCCTCCCGGCCGGACTACGAGCAGTACTTC	CASSPSRPDYEQYF
TRBV9	TRBJ2-3	TRBD2	NA	TGTGCCAGCAGGACAGTCCCCAGCGGGACGGTGGGCACAGATACGCAGTATTTT	CASRTVPSGTVGTDTQYF
TRBV27	TRBJ2-7	TRBD1	NA	TGTGCCAGCAGTTTACAGTCCCCGACAGGGAGCATGTACGAGCAGTACTTC	CASSLQSPTGSMYEQYF
TRBV7-2	TRBJ2-7	TRBD2	NA	TGTGCCAGCAGCCGAATATCGGGAGGGGGGACCTACGAGCAGTACTTC	CASSRISGGGTYEQYF
TRBV6-4	TRBJ2-1	NA	NA	TGTGCCAGCAGCCCGGGACAAGCGAACAATGAGCAGTTCTTC	CASSPGQANNEQFF
TRBV5-1	TRBJ2-1	NA	NA	TGCGCCAGCGACTGGGGACTGGGCCAAAAGAACAATGAGCAGTTCTTC	CASDWGLGQKNNEQFF
TRBV5-1	TRBJ2-3	NA	once	TGCGCCAGCAGCCTGGGACTTATAGATACGCAGTATTTT	CASSLGLIDTQYF
TRBV7-2	TRBJ1-2	TRBD1	once	TGTGCCAGCAGCTTAGAACCTCGAGGGGGCGATGGCTACACCTTC	CASSLEPRGGDGYTF
TRBV18	TRBJ1-1	NA	NA	TGTGCCAGCTCCGAGGGATTTGGGAGCACTGAAGCTTTCTTT	CASSEGFGSTEAFF
TRBV9	TRBJ2-7	NA	NA	TGTGCCAGCAGCGTAGTATCAGGGAATTCCTACGAGCAGTACTTC	CASSVVSGNSYEQYF
TRBV25-1	TRBJ2-5	NA	NA	TGTGCCAGCAGTCCGGGACCCGGAGGGACCCAGTACTTC	CASSPGPGGTQYF
TRBV20-1	TRBJ2-5	NA	few	TGCAGTGCCACAGAACTGGAGACCCAGTACTTC	CSATELETQYF
TRBV11-2	TRBJ2-7	NA	NA	TGTGCCAGCAGCTTAGTTTTTCAGGGGCTAGGGGAGCAGTACTTC	CASSLVFQGLGEQYF
TRBV29-1	TRBJ2-7	NA	once	TGCAGCGGAGACTCCCCACAGGGTACCGTCGTCCTCCTCCCCTCTGCCTACGAGCAGTACTTC	CSGDSPQGTVVLLPSAYEQYF
TRBV21-1	TRBJ1-5	NA	NA	TGTGCCAGCAGCACCCCTCCGGGAGAAGATAGCAATCAGCCCCAGCATTTT	CASSTPPGEDSNQPQHF
TRBV7-2	TRBJ2-5	TRBD2	NA	TGTGCCAGCAGTCCTGGACTAGCGCAAACCACGACCCAGTACTTC	CASSPGLAQTTTQYF
TRBV5-4	TRBJ2-5	TRBD1	NA	TGTGCCAGCAGCTCTCAGGACAGGCTCATAGGAGAGACCCAGTACTTC	CASSSQDRLIGETQYF
TRBV4-3	TRBJ2-1	NA	NA	TGCGCCAGCAGCCAGCTACATGACAATGAGCAGTTCTTC	CASSQLHDNEQFF
TRBV11-3	TRBJ2-5	TRBD1	NA	TGTGCCAGCAGCGACAGGGCTACCGAGACCCAGTACTTC	CASSDRATETQYF
TRBV11-2	TRBJ2-7	TRBD1	NA	TGTGCCAGCAGCTTAGGGACAGGGCTTTCCTACGAGCAGTACTTC	CASSLGTGLSYEQYF